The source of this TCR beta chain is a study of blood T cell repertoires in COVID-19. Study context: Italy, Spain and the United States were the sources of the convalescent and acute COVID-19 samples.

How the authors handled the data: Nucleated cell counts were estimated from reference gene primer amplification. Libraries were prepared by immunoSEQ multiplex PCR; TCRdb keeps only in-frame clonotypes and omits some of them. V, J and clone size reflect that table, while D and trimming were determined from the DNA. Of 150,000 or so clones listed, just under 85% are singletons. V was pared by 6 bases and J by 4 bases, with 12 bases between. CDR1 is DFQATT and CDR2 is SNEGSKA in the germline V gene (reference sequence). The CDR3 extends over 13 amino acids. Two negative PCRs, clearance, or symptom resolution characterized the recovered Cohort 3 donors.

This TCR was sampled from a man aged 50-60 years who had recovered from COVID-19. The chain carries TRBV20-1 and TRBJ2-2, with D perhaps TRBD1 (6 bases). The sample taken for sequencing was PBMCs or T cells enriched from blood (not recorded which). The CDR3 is CSASTGTTGELFF. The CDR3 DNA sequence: TGCAGTGCAAGTACAGGGACCACCGGGGAGCTGTTTTTT.